These T cell receptor beta chains were read from a single sample in a study of blood T cells in healthy people across ages. TCRdb reprocessed the 5' RACE reads via MiXCR and lists one record per CDR3 protein. The sample contains about 780,000 distinct CDR3 sequences, about 26% of which appear only once. The same specimen was also included in a second study, on T cells of mothers and their children.

Specimen: blood. Receptor source: a boy younger than 18 in good health. CDR3s include the opening cysteine and the closing phenylalanine or tryptophan. Fields, in order: J gene, D gene, V gene, clone size, CDR3 DNA, CDR3 protein. A D gene is named only where the DNA matches it firmly. The listing skips clone size in some rows; elsewhere it reads once, few, many or a size class.

>TRBJ1-4|NA|TRBV7-2|NA
TGTGCCAGCAGCCTTATGGGGGCAACTAATGAAAAACTGTTTTTT
CASSLMGATNEKLFF
>TRBJ1-2|TRBD1|TRBV10-2|few
TGCGCCAGCACCTACGGGACAGGTGGCTACACCTTC
CASTYGTGGYTF
>TRBJ2-1|NA|TRBV5-1|few
TGCGCCAGCAGCTTTGGGGGGGCAAGGCCTCGGGGCAATGAGCAGTTCTTC
CASSFGGARPRGNEQFF
>TRBJ2-5|NA|TRBV25-1|NA
TGTGCCAGCAGTGAAGGGACCCTCCAAGAGACCCAGTACTTC
CASSEGTLQETQYF
>TRBJ2-5|TRBD2|TRBV20-1|few
TGCAGTGCTCCCCGGGCAGCTAGCGGGGGCCTGATTCAAGAGACCCAGTACTTC
CSAPRAASGGLIQETQYF
>TRBJ1-2|NA|TRBV7-9|NA
TGTGCCAGCAGCGCTAAAGGGGGTACTTCTAACTATGGCTACACCTTC
CASSAKGGTSNYGYTF
>TRBJ2-6|NA|TRBV6-4|NA
TGTGCCAGCAGTGGGGGGCCTGGGGCCAACGTCCTGACTTTC
CASSGGPGANVLTF
>TRBJ2-4|NA|TRBV25-1|NA
TGTGCCAGCAGCGATATAGCCAAAAACATTCAGTACTTC
CASSDIAKNIQYF
>TRBJ2-7|NA|TRBV28|NA
TGTGCCAGCACTGGCACAAACGAGCAGTACTTC
CASTGTNEQYF
>TRBJ2-1|NA|TRBV27|NA
TGTGCCAGCAGGGGGGGGACGGGGACACTAAATTTTGAGCAGTTCTTC
CASRGGTGTLNFEQFF